This T cell receptor (beta chain) appears in the sequencing data of a study of cytomegalovirus exposure and HLA in healthy donors. Study in general: An earlier analysis found fewer than 140 million unique TCR beta sequences from about 190 million T cells.

The PCR employed 60 Vbeta primers together with 13 Jbeta primers. Clones were read by immunoSEQ multiplex PCR, and TCRdb kept only the in-frame ones, dropping some. The repertoire has about 190,000 clones, 81% of them found once; the top ten carry 3.8%. Though probably carrying unrecorded immune exposures, donors were nominally healthy at sampling. The CDR3 consists of 15 residues. Germline values: CDR1 GTSNPN, CDR2 SVGIG (reference sequence). V lost 4 bases, J lost 7 bases, and 10 bases stayed unmatched. The rearrangement links TRBV30 to TRBJ1-6, with 7 positions matching TRBD1. The specimen was PBMCs. This receptor was identified in a man aged 45-65 years in good health and CMV-seronegative. The CDR3 DNA follows: TGTGCCTGGAATGGCAGGGGGAAAGGCAATTCACCCCTCCACTTT. Translating it yields CAWNGRGKGNSPLHF.